This T cell receptor (beta chain) is drawn from a study of technical replicates of blood from several donors. The CDR3 has 14 residues. Germline V gives CDR1 SGHTA, CDR2 FQGNSA. V lost 4 bases and J lost 10, with 19 bases in between. This clone was counted once. Measured with immunoSEQ multiplex PCR; TCRdb has only the in-frame clones, and not every one. Found here are about 88,000 clones, 85% to 95% of them singletons; the top ten hold around 0.3%. The TCR sequence derives from a human donor in good health. The rearrangement joins TRBV7-2 to TRBJ1-2; D is unclear. Sequenced material: T cells isolated from PBMCs. Here the CDR3 reads CASSSGSNSRIYTF. For the CDR3, the DNA is TGTGCCAGCAGCTCCGGGTCGAACTCGAGAATCTACACCTTC.